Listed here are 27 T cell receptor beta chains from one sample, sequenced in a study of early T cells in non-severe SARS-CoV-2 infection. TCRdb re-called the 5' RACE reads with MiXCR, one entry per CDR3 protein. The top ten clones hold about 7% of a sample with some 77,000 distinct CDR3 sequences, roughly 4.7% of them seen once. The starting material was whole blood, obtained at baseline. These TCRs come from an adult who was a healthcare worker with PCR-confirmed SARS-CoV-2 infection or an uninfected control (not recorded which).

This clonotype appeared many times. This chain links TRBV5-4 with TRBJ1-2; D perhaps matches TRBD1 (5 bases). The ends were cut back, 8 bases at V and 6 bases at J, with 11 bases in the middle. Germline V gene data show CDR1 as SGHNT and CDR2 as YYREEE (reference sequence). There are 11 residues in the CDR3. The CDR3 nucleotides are TGTGCCAGTACGGGAGGGGATGGCTACACCTTC. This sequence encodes CASTGGDGYTF.

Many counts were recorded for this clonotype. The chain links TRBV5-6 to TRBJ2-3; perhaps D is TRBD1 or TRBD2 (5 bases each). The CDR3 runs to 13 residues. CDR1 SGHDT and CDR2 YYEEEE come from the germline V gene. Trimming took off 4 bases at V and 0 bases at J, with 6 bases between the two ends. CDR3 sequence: CASSGDSTDTQYF. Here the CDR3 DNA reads TGTGCCAGCAGCGGGGACAGCACAGATACGCAGTATTTT.

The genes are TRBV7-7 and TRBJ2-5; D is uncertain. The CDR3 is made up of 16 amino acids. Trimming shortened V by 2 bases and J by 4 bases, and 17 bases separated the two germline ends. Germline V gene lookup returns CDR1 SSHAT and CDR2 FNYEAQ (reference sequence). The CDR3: CASSLSSAKPRETQYF. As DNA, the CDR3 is TGTGCCAGCAGCTTATCCTCGGCTAAGCCCAGAGAGACCCAGTACTTC.

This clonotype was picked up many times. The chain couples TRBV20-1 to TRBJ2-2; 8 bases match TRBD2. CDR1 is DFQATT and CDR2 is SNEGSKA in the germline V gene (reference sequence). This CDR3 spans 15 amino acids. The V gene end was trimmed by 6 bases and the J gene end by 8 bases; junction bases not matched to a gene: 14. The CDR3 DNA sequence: TGCAGTGCCCCGAAGCGGGAGTCCGTGGATGGGGAGCTGTTTTTT. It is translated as CSAPKRESVDGELFF.

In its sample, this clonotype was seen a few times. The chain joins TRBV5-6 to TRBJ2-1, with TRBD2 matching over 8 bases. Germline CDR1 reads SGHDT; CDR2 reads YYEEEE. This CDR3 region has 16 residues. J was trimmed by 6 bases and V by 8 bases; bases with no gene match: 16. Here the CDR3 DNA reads TGTGCCAGTAGCCCCCCCGGGAGGGTGCGGGCCAATGAGCAGTTCTTC. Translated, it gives CASSPPGRVRANEQFF.

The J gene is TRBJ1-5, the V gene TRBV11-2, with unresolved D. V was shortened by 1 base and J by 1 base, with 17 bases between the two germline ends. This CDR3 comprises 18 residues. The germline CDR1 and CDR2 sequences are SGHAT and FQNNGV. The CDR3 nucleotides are TGTGCCAGCAGCTTAGTAAGACCCGTCCCTGACAGCAATCAGCCCCAGCATTTT. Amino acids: CASSLVRPVPDSNQPQHF.

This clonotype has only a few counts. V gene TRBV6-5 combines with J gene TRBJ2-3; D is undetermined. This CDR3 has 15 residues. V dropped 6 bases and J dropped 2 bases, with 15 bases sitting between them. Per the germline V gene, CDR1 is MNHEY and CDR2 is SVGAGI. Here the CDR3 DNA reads TGTGCCAGCAGCCAGACTCTCCAGCCCACAGATACGCAGTATTTT. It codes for CASSQTLQPTDTQYF.

The DNA of the CDR3 is TGTGCCAGCAGAAAAAGGCCCCCGTCGGCTAGCGGCTCATACGAGCAGTACTTC. Amino acid sequence: CASRKRPPSASGSYEQYF. The rearrangement joins TRBV3-1 to TRBJ2-7; TRBD2 matches at 7 bases. V shed 6 bases and J 4 bases; nucleotides not matched to a gene: 21. Per germline, CDR1 LGHDT and CDR2 YNNKEL (reference sequence). The CDR3 loop spans 18 amino acids.

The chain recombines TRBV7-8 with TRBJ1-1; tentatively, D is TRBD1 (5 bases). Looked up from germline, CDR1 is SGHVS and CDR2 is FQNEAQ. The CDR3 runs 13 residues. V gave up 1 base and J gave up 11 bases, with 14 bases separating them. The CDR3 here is CASSLETAREAFF. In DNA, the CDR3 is TGTGCCAGCAGCTTAGAGACAGCGCGGGAGGCTTTCTTT. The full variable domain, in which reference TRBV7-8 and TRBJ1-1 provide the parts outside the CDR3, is GAGVSQSPRYKVAKRGQDVALRCDPISGHVSLFWYQQALGQGPEFLTYFQNEAQLDKSGLPSDRFFAERPEGSVSTLKIQRTQQEDSAVYLCASSLETAREAFFGQGTRLTVV.

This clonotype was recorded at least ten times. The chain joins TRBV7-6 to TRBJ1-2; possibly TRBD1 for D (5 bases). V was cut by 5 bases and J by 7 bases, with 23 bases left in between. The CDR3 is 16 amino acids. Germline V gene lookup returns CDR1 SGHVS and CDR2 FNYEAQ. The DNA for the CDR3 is TGTGCCAGCAGCCAAAAGGCGGGGCAGGGATTAGGTGGCTACACCTTC. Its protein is CASSQKAGQGLGGYTF.

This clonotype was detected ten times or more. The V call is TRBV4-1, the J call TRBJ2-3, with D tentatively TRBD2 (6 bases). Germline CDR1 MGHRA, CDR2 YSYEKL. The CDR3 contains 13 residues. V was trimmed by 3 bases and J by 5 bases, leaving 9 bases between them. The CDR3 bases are TGCGCCAGCAGCCACCGGGACTTAGATACGCAGTATTTT. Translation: CASSHRDLDTQYF.

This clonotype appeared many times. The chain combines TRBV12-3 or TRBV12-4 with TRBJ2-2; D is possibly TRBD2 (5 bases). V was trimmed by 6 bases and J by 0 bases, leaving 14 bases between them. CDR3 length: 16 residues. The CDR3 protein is CASRIAGNSNTGELFF. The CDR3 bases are TGTGCCAGCAGGATTGCCGGGAACTCGAACACCGGGGAGCTGTTTTTT.

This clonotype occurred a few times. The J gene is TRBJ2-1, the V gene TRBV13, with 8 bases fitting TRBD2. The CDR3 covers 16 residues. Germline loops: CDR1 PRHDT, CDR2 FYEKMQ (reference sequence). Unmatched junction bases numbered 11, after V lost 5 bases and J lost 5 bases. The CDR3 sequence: CASSPSGLALDNEQFF. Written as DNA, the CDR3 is TGTGCCAGCAGCCCTTCCGGACTAGCCCTAGACAATGAGCAGTTCTTC.

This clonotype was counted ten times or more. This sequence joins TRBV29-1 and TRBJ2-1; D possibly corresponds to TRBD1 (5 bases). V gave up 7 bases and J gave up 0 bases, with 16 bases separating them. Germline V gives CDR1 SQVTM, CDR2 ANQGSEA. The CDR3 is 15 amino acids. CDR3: CSGQLAVSSYNEQFF. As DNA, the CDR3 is TGCAGCGGACAGCTGGCGGTAAGCTCCTACAATGAGCAGTTCTTC.

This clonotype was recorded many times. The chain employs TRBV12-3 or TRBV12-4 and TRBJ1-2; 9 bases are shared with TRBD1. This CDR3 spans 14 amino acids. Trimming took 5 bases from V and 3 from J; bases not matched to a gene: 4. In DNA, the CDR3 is TGTGCCAGCAGTACCGGGACAGGGCACTATGGCTACACCTTC. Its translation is CASSTGTGHYGYTF.

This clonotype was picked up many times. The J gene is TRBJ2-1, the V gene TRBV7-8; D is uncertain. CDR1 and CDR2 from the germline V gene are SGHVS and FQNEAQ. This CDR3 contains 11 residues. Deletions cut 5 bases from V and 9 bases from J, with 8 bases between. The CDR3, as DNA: TGTGCCAGCAGCGTGGTGGGTGAGCAGTTCTTC. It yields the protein CASSVVGEQFF.

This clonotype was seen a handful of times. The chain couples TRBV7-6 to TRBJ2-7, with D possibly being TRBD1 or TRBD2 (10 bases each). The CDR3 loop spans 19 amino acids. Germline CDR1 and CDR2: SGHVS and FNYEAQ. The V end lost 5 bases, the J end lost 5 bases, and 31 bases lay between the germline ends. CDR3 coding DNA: TGTGCCAGCAGCCCCGGACAGGGGGTAACTAGCGGGACGCGTAACGAGCAGTACTTC. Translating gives CASSPGQGVTSGTRNEQYF.

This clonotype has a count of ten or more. This CDR3 is CASSLAPGNTEAFF. The CDR3 DNA reads as TGTGCCAGCAGCTTAGCTCCAGGAAACACTGAAGCTTTCTTT. The chain employs TRBV7-6 and TRBJ1-1; D uncertain. CDR1 is SGHVS and CDR2 is FNYEAQ in the germline V gene. This CDR3 contains 14 residues. V lost 0 bases and J lost 2, with 7 bases in between. Full variable domain (outside the CDR3, taken from reference TRBV7-6 and TRBJ1-1): GAGVSQSPRYKVTKRGQDVALRCDPISGHVSLYWYRQALGQGPEFLTYFNYEAQQDKSGLPNDRFSAERPEGSISTLTIQRTEQRDSAMYRCASSLAPGNTEAFFGQGTRLTVV.

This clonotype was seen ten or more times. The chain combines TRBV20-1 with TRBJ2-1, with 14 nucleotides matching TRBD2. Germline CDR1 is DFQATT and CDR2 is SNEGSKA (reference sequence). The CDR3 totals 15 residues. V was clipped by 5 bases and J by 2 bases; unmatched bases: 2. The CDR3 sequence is CSALTSGRAYNEQFF. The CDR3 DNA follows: TGCAGTGCTTTGACTAGCGGGAGGGCCTACAATGAGCAGTTCTTC.

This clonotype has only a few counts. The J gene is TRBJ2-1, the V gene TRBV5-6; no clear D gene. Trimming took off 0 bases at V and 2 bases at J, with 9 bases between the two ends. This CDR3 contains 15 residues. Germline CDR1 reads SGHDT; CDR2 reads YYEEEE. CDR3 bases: TGTGCCAGCAGCTTGGCCGAGCGAGCCTACAATGAGCAGTTCTTC. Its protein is CASSLAERAYNEQFF.

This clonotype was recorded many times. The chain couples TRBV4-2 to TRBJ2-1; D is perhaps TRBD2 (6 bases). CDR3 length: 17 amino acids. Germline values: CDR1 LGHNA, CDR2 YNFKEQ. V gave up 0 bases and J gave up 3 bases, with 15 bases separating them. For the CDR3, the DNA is TGTGCCAGCAGCCAAGATCGACGGGGGTCCGACTACAATGAGCAGTTCTTC. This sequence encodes CASSQDRRGSDYNEQFF.

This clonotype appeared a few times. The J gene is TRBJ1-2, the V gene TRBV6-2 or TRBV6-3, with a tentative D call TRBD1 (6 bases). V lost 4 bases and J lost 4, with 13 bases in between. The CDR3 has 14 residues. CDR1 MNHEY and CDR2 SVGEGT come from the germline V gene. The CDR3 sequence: CASSSLDRFYGYTF. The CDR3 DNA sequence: TGTGCCAGCAGTTCCCTGGACAGATTCTATGGCTACACCTTC.

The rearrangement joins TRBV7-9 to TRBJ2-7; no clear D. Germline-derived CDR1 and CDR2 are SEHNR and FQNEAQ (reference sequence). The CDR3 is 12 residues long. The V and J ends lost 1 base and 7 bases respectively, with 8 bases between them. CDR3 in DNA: TGTGCCAGCAGCTTAGATTCACGGGAGCAGTACTTC. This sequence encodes CASSLDSREQYF.

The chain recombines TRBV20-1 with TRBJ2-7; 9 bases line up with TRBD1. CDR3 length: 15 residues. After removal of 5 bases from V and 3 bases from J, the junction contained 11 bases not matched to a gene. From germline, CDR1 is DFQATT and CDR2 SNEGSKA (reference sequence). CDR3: CSAWEQGAKLYEQYF. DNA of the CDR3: TGCAGTGCTTGGGAACAGGGGGCTAAGCTCTACGAGCAGTACTTC.

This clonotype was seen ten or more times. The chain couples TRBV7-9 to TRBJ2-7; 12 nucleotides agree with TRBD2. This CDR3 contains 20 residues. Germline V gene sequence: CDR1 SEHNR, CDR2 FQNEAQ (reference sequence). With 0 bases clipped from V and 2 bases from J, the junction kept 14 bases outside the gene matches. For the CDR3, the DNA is TGTGCCAGCAGCTTAGCGGTCAAGACTAGCGGGAGTCGCATCCCCTACGAGCAGTACTTC. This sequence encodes CASSLAVKTSGSRIPYEQYF.

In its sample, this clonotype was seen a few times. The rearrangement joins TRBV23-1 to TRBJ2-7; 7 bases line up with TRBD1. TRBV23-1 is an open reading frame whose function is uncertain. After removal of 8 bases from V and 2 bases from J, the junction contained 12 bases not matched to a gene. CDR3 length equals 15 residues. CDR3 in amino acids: CASSPLTGTPYEQYF. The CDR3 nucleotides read TGCGCCAGCTCCCCCCTGACAGGGACCCCCTACGAGCAGTACTTC.

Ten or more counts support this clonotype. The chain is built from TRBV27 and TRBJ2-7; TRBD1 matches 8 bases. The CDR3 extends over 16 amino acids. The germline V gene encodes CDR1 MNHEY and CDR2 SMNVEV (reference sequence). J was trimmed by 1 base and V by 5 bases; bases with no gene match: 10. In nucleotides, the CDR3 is TGTGCCAGCAGTACCGGAGACAGGGGTTTATCCTACGAGCAGTACTTC. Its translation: CASSTGDRGLSYEQYF.